These 32 T cell receptor beta chains originate from one sample sequenced in a study of blood T cell repertoires in COVID-19. Method: immunoSEQ multiplex PCR; TCRdb's copy keeps in-frame clones and lacks some. The sample yields 95,000 to 150,000 clones, 84% seen once. The specimen sequenced was PBMCs or T cells enriched from blood (not recorded which). Source of these receptors: a woman aged 25 to 45 who had recovered from COVID-19.

The chain links TRBV15 to TRBJ1-4, with D perhaps matching TRBD1 (5 bases). The CDR3 contains 16 residues. CDR1 LNHNV and CDR2 YYDKDF come from the germline V gene (reference sequence). The V end was cut by 0 bases, the J end by 4 bases, with 12 bases between. The CDR3 region has the DNA TGTGCCACCAGCAGAGATGGGGGAGGCCTTAATGAAAAACTGTTTTTT. As protein: CATSRDGGGLNEKLFF.

This chain connects TRBV5-1 to TRBJ2-1; 9 nucleotides line up with TRBD1. Germline CDR1 and CDR2: SGHRS and YFSETQ. V lost 2 bases and J lost 5; bases outside the gene matches: 5. There are 15 residues in the CDR3. The DNA for the CDR3 is TGCGCCAGCAGCTTAATAGGACAGGGGAACAATGAGCAGTTCTTC. Protein sequence: CASSLIGQGNNEQFF.

The rearrangement links TRBV2 to TRBJ2-7, with 11 bases matching TRBD2. The V and J ends lost 4 bases and 3 bases, in that order; junction bases with no gene match: 5. The CDR3 runs 15 residues. CDR1 is SNHLY, CDR2 FYNNEI, per germline. CDR3 DNA: TGTGCCAGCAGTGGCGGGACTAGCGGCTTCTACGAGCAGTACTTC. Its translation is CASSGGTSGFYEQYF. Looking up the rest from reference TRBV2 and TRBJ2-7 gives the full variable domain: EPEVTQTPSHQVTQMGQEVILRCVPISNHLYFYWYRQILGQKVEFLVSFYNNEISEKSEIFDDQFSVERPDGSNFTLKIRSTKLEDSAMYFCASSGGTSGFYEQYFGPGTRLTVT.

The genes are TRBV6-5 and TRBJ1-1; a weak D match, TRBD1 (5 bases). This CDR3 is 14 amino acids long. Germline CDR1 is MNHEY and CDR2 is SVGAGI. The V end lost 4 bases, the J end lost 4 bases, and 13 bases lay between the germline ends. CDR3 sequence: CASSSTGASTEAFF. CDR3 DNA: TGTGCCAGCAGTTCCACAGGAGCGTCCACTGAAGCTTTCTTT.

The genes are TRBV3-1 (or the pseudogene TRBV3-2) and TRBJ2-1; possible D gene TRBD2, 6 bases. The CDR3 contains 16 residues. The germline V gene has CDR1 LGHDT and CDR2 YNNKEL (reference sequence). V lost 2 bases and J 1 base, leaving 12 bases between the germline ends. CDR3 loop: CASSQRRGYSYNEQFF. CDR3 in DNA: TGTGCCAGCAGCCAAAGGCGGGGATATTCCTACAATGAGCAGTTCTTC.

The chain couples TRBV7-8 to TRBJ2-7; D remains ambiguous. The length of the CDR3 is 14 residues. V was clipped by 2 bases and J by 3 bases, with 11 bases between them. Germline lookup yields CDR1 SGHVS and CDR2 FQNEAQ. The CDR3, as DNA: TGTGCCAGCAGCTTATCGCAGGCGCTCTACGAGCAGTACTTC. Protein product: CASSLSQALYEQYF. Using reference TRBV7-8 and TRBJ2-7 for the parts outside the CDR3, the full variable domain is GAGVSQSPRYKVAKRGQDVALRCDPISGHVSLFWYQQALGQGPEFLTYFQNEAQLDKSGLPSDRFFAERPEGSVSTLKIQRTQQEDSAVYLCASSLSQALYEQYFGPGTRLTVT.

The J gene is TRBJ1-2, the V gene TRBV28; D is possibly TRBD1 (5 bases). The CDR3 runs 15 residues. V was trimmed by 7 bases and J by 6 bases, leaving 21 bases between them. Germline loops: CDR1 MDHEN, CDR2 SYDVKM. In DNA, the CDR3 is TGTGCCAGCATCAAACAGGCCCGTGCGGTCGATGGCTACACCTTC. This encodes CASIKQARAVDGYTF.

The gene calls are TRBV5-1 and TRBJ2-7, with 8 bases aligning to TRBD1. Germline V gives CDR1 SGHRS, CDR2 YFSETQ. The J segment lost 3 bases and the V segment lost 4 bases, leaving 6 bases of the junction unmatched. The CDR3 runs 14 residues. The CDR3 nucleotides read TGCGCCAGCAGCGGACAGGGAGGTTTCTACGAGCAGTACTTC. Its protein product is CASSGQGGFYEQYF.

The CDR3 protein is CASSGRGSPLHF. In DNA form, the CDR3 reads TGTGCCAGCAGCGGAAGGGGATCACCCCTCCACTTT. This sequence joins TRBV13 and TRBJ1-6; possibly TRBD1 for D (5 bases). The V gene lost 5 bases and the J gene lost 10 bases, with 9 bases spanning the gap. Germline V gene lookup returns CDR1 PRHDT and CDR2 FYEKMQ (reference sequence). The CDR3 totals 12 residues.

This clone was observed a few times. J is TRBJ1-6 and V is TRBV6-5, with D uncertain. The germline V and J ends were trimmed by 1 base and 5 bases, with 12 bases remaining between them. The CDR3 runs to 16 residues. Germline-derived CDR1 and CDR2 are MNHEY and SVGAGI. The CDR3 bases are TGTGCCAGCAGTTACTACCCCCGGGTCCATAATTCACCCCTCCACTTT. Encoded protein: CASSYYPRVHNSPLHF.

V gene TRBV28 combines with J gene TRBJ2-2; 8 nucleotides align to TRBD1. CDR1 is MDHEN, CDR2 SYDVKM, per germline. The CDR3 loop spans 16 amino acids. J gave up 5 bases and V 10 bases, and 15 bases lay outside the gene matches. CDR3 in DNA: TGTGCCACCACTAGATGGACAGGGACATGGACCGGGGAGCTGTTTTTT. It specifies CATTRWTGTWTGELFF.

The genes are TRBV5-6 and TRBJ1-2, with D possibly TRBD1 on 5 matching bases. The CDR3 has 14 amino acids. Germline V gene lookup returns CDR1 SGHDT and CDR2 YYEEEE. The V end lost 3 bases, the J end lost 7 bases, and 16 bases lay between the germline ends. In nucleotides, the CDR3 is TGTGCCAGCAGCTCCATGGGCCCCGGGGGTGGCTACACCTTC. Translating it yields CASSSMGPGGGYTF. Drawing the rest from reference TRBV5-6 and TRBJ1-2, the complete variable domain is DAGVTQSPTHLIKTRGQQVTLRCSPKSGHDTVSWYQQALGQGPQFIFQYYEEEERQRGNFPDRFSGHQFPNYSSELNVNALLLGDSALYLCASSSMGPGGGYTFGSGTRLTVV.

This clone was picked up one time. This rearrangement joins TRBV28 to TRBJ1-2; 9 bases are a match to TRBD1. The V gene's germline CDR1 is MDHEN and CDR2 SYDVKM. This CDR3 region has 14 residues. The J segment lost 6 bases and the V segment lost 6 bases, leaving 8 bases of the junction unmatched. For the CDR3, the DNA is TGTGCCAGCAGGATTCGGACAGGGGTGAATGGCTACACCTTC. Translated, it gives CASRIRTGVNGYTF.

The rearrangement joins TRBV19 to TRBJ1-1, with 7 nucleotides matching TRBD1. Looked up from germline, CDR1 is LNHDA and CDR2 is SQIVND (reference sequence). With 5 bases clipped from V and 4 bases from J, the junction kept 10 bases outside the gene matches. There are 15 residues in the CDR3. CDR3 region: CASSPRGRGSTEAFF. The CDR3 bases are TGTGCCAGTAGTCCTCGAGGCAGGGGGAGCACTGAAGCTTTCTTT.

The V and J genes are TRBV28 and TRBJ2-5, with TRBD2 matching over 13 bases. The V gene end was trimmed by 2 bases and the J gene end by 5 bases; junction bases not matched to a gene: 8. Germline CDR1 reads MDHEN; CDR2 reads SYDVKM. CDR3 length equals 17 residues. CDR3 coding DNA: TGTGCCAGCAGTTTACGTTTACTAGCGGGAGGGATGGAGACCCAGTACTTC. Its protein is CASSLRLLAGGMETQYF.

The chain links TRBV5-1 to TRBJ2-1, with a weak D call TRBD1 (6 bases). V lost 0 bases, J lost 3 bases, and 7 bases lay in between. The germline V gene has CDR1 SGHRS and CDR2 YFSETQ. The CDR3 has 14 amino acids. As DNA, the CDR3 is TGCGCCAGCAGCTTGGGGACAGTCTACAATGAGCAGTTCTTC. Encoded protein: CASSLGTVYNEQFF.

V gene TRBV12-3 or TRBV12-4 combines with J gene TRBJ1-2, with TRBD1 identical over 7 bases. V shed 6 bases and J 4 bases; nucleotides not matched to a gene: 5. CDR3 length equals 13 residues. CDR3 amino acids: CASSVQGFYGYTF. Written as DNA, the CDR3 is TGTGCCAGCAGCGTACAGGGGTTCTATGGCTACACCTTC.

The V and J genes are TRBV7-8 and TRBJ1-4; 11 bases are shared with TRBD1. The ends lost 6 bases at V and 2 bases at J; junction bases unmatched: 8. This CDR3 contains 17 residues. CDR1 and CDR2 (germline): SGHVS, FQNEAQ. The CDR3 coding sequence is TGTGCCAGCAGACGTGGGACAGGGGGTTTGACTAATGAAAAACTGTTTTTT. Amino acids: CASRRGTGGLTNEKLFF.

The V call is TRBV3-1 (or the pseudogene TRBV3-2), the J call TRBJ2-1; 8 bases fit TRBD1. This CDR3 comprises 15 residues. The V gene's germline CDR1 is LGHDT and CDR2 YNNKEL (reference sequence). V lost 5 bases to trimming and J lost 5 bases; unmatched junction nucleotides: 8. The CDR3 loop reads CASSGRTGYNNEQFF. CDR3 nucleotide sequence: TGTGCCAGCAGCGGCCGGACAGGGTATAACAATGAGCAGTTCTTC.

The CDR3, as DNA: TGTGCCAGTAGTTCCACGGGGGGTCGAGTTGGCTACACCTTC. Its protein product is CASSSTGGRVGYTF. The chain links TRBV19 to TRBJ1-2; TRBD1 might be the D (5 bases). With 5 bases removed from V and 7 bases from J, the gap between germline ends came to 17 bases. The CDR3 runs 14 residues. The V gene's germline CDR1 is LNHDA and CDR2 SQIVND (reference sequence).

CDR3 sequence reads: CASSATDYGYTF. The CDR3 DNA reads as TGTGCCAGCAGCGCGACAGACTATGGCTACACCTTC. The chain couples TRBV5-4 to TRBJ1-2; D is perhaps TRBD1 (5 bases). V shed 4 bases and J shed 3 bases, with 7 bases lying between them. There are 12 residues in the CDR3. Germline V lookup: CDR1 SGHNT, CDR2 YYREEE (reference sequence).

The V call is TRBV5-6, the J call TRBJ1-4, with 8 bases fitting TRBD1. The trim removed 2 bases at V and 8 bases at J, leaving 8 bases unmatched. This CDR3 has 15 amino acids. The V gene's germline CDR1 is SGHDT and CDR2 YYEEEE. The CDR3: CASSFKRTGREKLFF. CDR3 nucleotides: TGTGCCAGCAGCTTTAAAAGGACAGGGCGGGAAAAACTGTTTTTT.

V and J are TRBV5-4 and TRBJ2-5; 8 bases fit TRBD2. Germline lookup yields CDR1 SGHNT and CDR2 YYREEE (reference sequence). Trimming took 0 bases from V and 1 from J; bases not matched to a gene: 8. This CDR3 contains 17 residues. The CDR3 reads CASSLEPGTRSQETQYF. In nucleotides, the CDR3 is TGTGCCAGCAGCTTGGAACCCGGGACTAGGAGCCAAGAGACCCAGTACTTC.

This clone appeared a single time. The rearrangement uses TRBV7-2 and TRBJ1-2; 12 bases align to TRBD1. Germline V gives CDR1 SGHTA, CDR2 FQGNSA. This CDR3 is 16 amino acids long. V lost 5 bases to trimming and J lost 4 bases; unmatched junction nucleotides: 8. This CDR3 reads CASSHGTGGLSYGYTF. The CDR3 bases are TGTGCCAGCAGCCACGGGACAGGGGGCCTTAGCTATGGCTACACCTTC.

This rearrangement joins TRBV19 to TRBJ1-4, with unresolved D. This CDR3 contains 15 residues. The V gene's germline CDR1 is LNHDA and CDR2 SQIVND (reference sequence). Trimming removed 6 bases at V and 2 bases at J, with 13 bases between. This chain's CDR3 is CASRPPRGTNEKLFF. DNA for the CDR3: TGTGCCAGTAGACCACCACGGGGTACTAATGAAAAACTGTTTTTT.

Only a few counts were recorded for this clone. The V call is TRBV28, the J call TRBJ2-7, with 11 bases fitting TRBD2. CDR1 and CDR2 from the germline V gene are MDHEN and SYDVKM. Losses at the gene ends were 6 bases for V and 2 bases for J; bases not matched to a gene: 6. The CDR3 is 15 amino acids. DNA of the CDR3: TGTGCCAGCAGCCTGTCTAGCGGGGGGACCTACGAGCAGTACTTC. This gives the protein CASSLSSGGTYEQYF.

This clone was seen a handful of times. The rearrangement uses TRBV6-5 and TRBJ2-7, with 10 positions matching TRBD1. Losses at the gene ends were 4 bases for V and 4 bases for J; bases not matched to a gene: 10. Germline loops: CDR1 MNHEY, CDR2 SVGAGI. The CDR3 covers 16 residues. The CDR3 loop reads CASSSNLGQGSYEQYF. CDR3 bases: TGTGCCAGCAGTTCTAACCTGGGACAGGGGTCGTACGAGCAGTACTTC.

V usage is TRBV5-1 and J usage is TRBJ1-6, with 10 bases fitting TRBD1. In germline, CDR1 is SGHRS, CDR2 YFSETQ. Trimming took 3 bases from V and 10 from J; bases not matched to a gene: 7. The CDR3 sequence is 15 residues long. The CDR3 region has the DNA TGCGCCAGCAGCTCCGGGACAGGGGTAGGGTCACCCCTCCACTTT. Protein product: CASSSGTGVGSPLHF.

This chain connects TRBV19 to TRBJ2-7, with 13 bases fitting TRBD2. The germline V gene has CDR1 LNHDA and CDR2 SQIVND (reference sequence). J was trimmed by 2 bases and V by 5 bases; bases with no gene match: 3. The CDR3 sequence is 15 residues long. The CDR3 bases are TGTGCCAGTAGTCCTGGACTAGCGGGAGCCTACGAGCAGTACTTC. Translated: CASSPGLAGAYEQYF. Complete variable domain (other parts from reference TRBV19 and TRBJ2-7): DGGITQSPKYLFRKEGQNVTLSCEQNLNHDAMYWYRQDPGQGLRLIYYSQIVNDFQKGDIAEGYSVSREKKESFPLTVTSAQKNPTAFYLCASSPGLAGAYEQYFGPGTRLTVT.

The rearrangement links TRBV19 to TRBJ1-2; D is perhaps TRBD1 (5 bases). Germline lookup yields CDR1 LNHDA and CDR2 SQIVND (reference sequence). The CDR3 is 15 amino acids. The germline V and J ends were trimmed by 7 bases and 5 bases, with 20 bases remaining between them. CDR3 DNA sequence: TGTGCCAGTACTGAGACCGGGGGTAGAGTGTATGGCTACACCTTC. It specifies CASTETGGRVYGYTF. The full variable domain, in which reference TRBV19 and TRBJ1-2 provide the parts outside the CDR3, is DGGITQSPKYLFRKEGQNVTLSCEQNLNHDAMYWYRQDPGQGLRLIYYSQIVNDFQKGDIAEGYSVSREKKESFPLTVTSAQKNPTAFYLCASTETGGRVYGYTFGSGTRLTVV.

The chain employs TRBV11-2 and TRBJ2-7; possible D gene TRBD2, 5 bases. V was trimmed by 2 bases and J by 2 bases, leaving 13 bases between them. Germline assignment: CDR1 SGHAT and CDR2 FQNNGV. This CDR3 has 15 residues. In nucleotides, the CDR3 is TGTGCCAGCAGCTTACGTCTAGCTGTCCCCTACGAGCAGTACTTC. Its protein product is CASSLRLAVPYEQYF.

The chain uses TRBV3-1 (or the pseudogene TRBV3-2) and TRBJ2-7, with unresolved D. This CDR3 comprises 14 residues. Germline V CDR1 and CDR2: LGHDT, YNNKEL (reference sequence). With 0 bases removed from V and 1 base from J, the gap between germline ends came to 7 bases. CDR3 sequence reads: CASSQEGWSYEQYF. The CDR3 nucleotides are TGTGCCAGCAGCCAAGAGGGCTGGTCCTACGAGCAGTACTTC.